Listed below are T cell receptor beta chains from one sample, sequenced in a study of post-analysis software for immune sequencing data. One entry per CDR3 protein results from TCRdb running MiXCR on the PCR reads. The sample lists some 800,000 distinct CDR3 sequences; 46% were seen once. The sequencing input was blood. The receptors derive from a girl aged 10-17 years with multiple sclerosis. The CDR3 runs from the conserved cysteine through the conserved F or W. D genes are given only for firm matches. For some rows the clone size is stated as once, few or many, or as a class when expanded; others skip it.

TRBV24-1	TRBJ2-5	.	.	TGTGCCACCAGTGATTTGGGCGGATACGCGCAGTACTTC	CATSDLGGYAQYF
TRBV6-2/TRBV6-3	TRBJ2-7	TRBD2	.	TGTGCCAGCACCGAACTAGCGGGAGAGGTGTACGAGCAGTACTTC	CASTELAGEVYEQYF
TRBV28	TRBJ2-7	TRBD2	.	TGTGCCAGCAGTTCAACGGACCTACTAGCGGGGGCCGTATACGAGCAGTACTTC	CASSSTDLLAGAVYEQYF
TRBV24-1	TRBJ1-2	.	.	TGTGCCACCAGTGATTCCGTAACGGGGAATGGCTACACCTTC	CATSDSVTGNGYTF
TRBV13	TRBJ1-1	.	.	TGTGCCAGCAGCGCTATTCTGGACAGGAACACTGAAGCTTTCTTT	CASSAILDRNTEAFF
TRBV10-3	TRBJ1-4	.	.	TGTGCCATCAGCCGTGGGAGACAGAACGAAAAACTGTTTTTT	CAISRGRQNEKLFF
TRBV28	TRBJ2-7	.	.	TGTGCCAGCAGCCCCGTGGCCTCCTACGAGCAGTACTTC	CASSPVASYEQYF
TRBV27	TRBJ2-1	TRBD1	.	TGTGCCAGCACCAGGTACCGGGACAGAGGAAACAATGAGCAGTTCTTC	CASTRYRDRGNNEQFF
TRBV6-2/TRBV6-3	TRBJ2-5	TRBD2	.	TGTGCCAGCAGCTTCCCCGTCGGACTAGCGGCAATCCAAGAGACCCAGTACTTC	CASSFPVGLAAIQETQYF
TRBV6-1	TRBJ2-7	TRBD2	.	TGTGCCAGCAGGAGACTAGCGGGAGAACTACTCTCCTACGAGCAGTACTTC	CASRRLAGELLSYEQYF
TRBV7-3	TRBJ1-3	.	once	TGTGCCAGCAGCCCCAATCGTCCAGGGGAAAACACCATATATTTT	CASSPNRPGENTIYF
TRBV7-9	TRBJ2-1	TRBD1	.	TGTGCCAGCAGCTCCTCATATACAGGGGATGAGCAGTTCTTC	CASSSSYTGDEQFF
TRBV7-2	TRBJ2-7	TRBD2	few	TGTGCCAGCAGCTTAGAAATCGGGGGGACGATCTCCTACGAGCAGTACTTC	CASSLEIGGTISYEQYF
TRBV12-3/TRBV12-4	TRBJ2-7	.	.	TGTGCCAGCACCACCCCGGGGACCTACGAGCAGTACTTC	CASTTPGTYEQYF
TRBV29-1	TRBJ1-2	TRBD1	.	TGCAGCGTTGAAGGATCTTGGCAGGGGGGTGGCTACACCTTC	CSVEGSWQGGGYTF
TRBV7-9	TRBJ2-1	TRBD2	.	TGTGCCAGCAGCTTAGTAGCTAGCGGGAGGCCCCTCTCCTACAATGAGCAGTTCTTC	CASSLVASGRPLSYNEQFF
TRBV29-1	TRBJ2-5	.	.	TGCAGCGCTGAACCCAGCGGAGAAGAGACCCAGTACTTC	CSAEPSGEETQYF
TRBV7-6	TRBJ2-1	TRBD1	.	TGTGCCAGCAGCTTTGGGCCAGGGGGCGCCCACAATGAGCAGTTCTTC	CASSFGPGGAHNEQFF
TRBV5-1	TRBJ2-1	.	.	TGCGCCAGCAGCTTGGAGAAGAGCTCCTACAATGAGCAGTTCTTC	CASSLEKSSYNEQFF
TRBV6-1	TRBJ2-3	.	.	TGTGCCAGCAGTTCTCCGGGAGTCCCAGTCGCGCAGTATTTT	CASSSPGVPVAQYF
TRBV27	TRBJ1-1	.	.	TGTGCCAGCAATAATGGAGGGGGTCGTATGGACACTGAAGCTTTCTTT	CASNNGGGRMDTEAFF
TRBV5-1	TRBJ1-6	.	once	TGCGCCAGCAGCTTGGAAATAGGGTCTATCAGGGATTCACCCCTCCACTTT	CASSLEIGSIRDSPLHF
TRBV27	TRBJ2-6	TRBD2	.	TGTGCCAGCAGTCAAGATCTCGGGGGGACTGGGGCCAACGTCCTAACTTTC	CASSQDLGGTGANVLTF
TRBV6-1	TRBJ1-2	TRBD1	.	TGTGCCAGCAGTAAGGGACAGGGAACGGGCTATGGCTACACCTTC	CASSKGQGTGYGYTF
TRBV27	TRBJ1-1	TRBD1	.	TGTGCCAGCAGTTTTAGGACAGGCGCAGCTTTCTTT	CASSFRTGAAFF
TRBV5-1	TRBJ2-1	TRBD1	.	TGCGCCAGCAGCTTGGGGCTGGACAGGGATGAGCAGTTCTTC	CASSLGLDRDEQFF
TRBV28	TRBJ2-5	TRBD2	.	TGTGCCAGCAGAAGTTCGAGGGCTAGCGGGATACCCCAAGAGACCCAGTACTTC	CASRSSRASGIPQETQYF
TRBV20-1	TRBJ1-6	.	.	TGCAGTGCTAGCCCGACCGGGGGGATGGCACCCCTCCACTTT	CSASPTGGMAPLHF
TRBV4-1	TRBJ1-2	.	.	TGCGCCAGCAGCCAAGTACCCGTGGGGGGGGAAAGGGGATATGGCTACACCTTC	CASSQVPVGGERGYGYTF
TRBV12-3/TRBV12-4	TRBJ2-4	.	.	TGTGCCAGCAGTTTAGGCAGGGTGGACAAAAACATTCAGTACTTC	CASSLGRVDKNIQYF
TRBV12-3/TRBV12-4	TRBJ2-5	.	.	TGTGCCAGCAGTCCGGCAGAGGTGCGGGAGACCCAGTACTTC	CASSPAEVRETQYF
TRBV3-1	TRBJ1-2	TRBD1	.	TGTGCCAGCAGCCAAGCCAGGGACAGGAACCATGGCTACACCTTC	CASSQARDRNHGYTF
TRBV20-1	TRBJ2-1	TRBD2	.	TGCAGTGCTAGCGACTGGAGACTAGCGGAGCACAATGAGCAGTTCTTC	CSASDWRLAEHNEQFF
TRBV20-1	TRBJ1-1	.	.	TGCAGTGCTAGGCCCGACAGGTCCCCGAACACTGAAGCTTTCTTT	CSARPDRSPNTEAFF
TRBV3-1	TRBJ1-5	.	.	TGTGCCAGCAGCCAAGGTCCCTCGGGTCAGCCCCAGCATTTT	CASSQGPSGQPQHF